The next 4 T cell receptor beta chains were all read from a single sample in a study of cytomegalovirus exposure and HLA in healthy donors (dated by TCRdb to 2017 to 2019). The method behind the library was the immunoSEQ multiplex PCR assay. A mixture of 60 forward primers for TCR Vbeta segments and 13 reverse primers for TCR Jbeta segments was used in the multiplex PCR. The table was pulled from immuneACCESS by TCRdb, which kept in-frame rearrangements only. Such tables lose some clones; where checked, under half of the loss comes from unresolved V genes, and the rest has no known cause. The table for this sample shows around 130,000 clones. About 1.4% of the sample lies in the top ten. Sequencing input: PBMCs. These receptors were collected from a woman in her forties in good health and CMV-seronegative.

This chain links TRBV4-3 with TRBJ1-6; a possible D gene is TRBD1 (6 bases). The germline CDR1 and CDR2 sequences are LGHNA and YSLEER. CDR3 length equals 15 residues. The V end was cut by 1 base, the J end by 11 bases, with 15 bases between. In nucleotides, the CDR3 is TGCGCCAGCAGCCAAGTCCGAGGGGGACCGGCACCCCTCCACTTT. Translated: CASSQVRGGPAPLHF.

The chain combines TRBV21-1 with TRBJ1-1. TRBV21-1 is classified as a pseudogene. The CDR3 contains 14 residues. CDR3 loop: CASSKDRTDTEAFF. The CDR3 DNA reads as TGTGCCAGCAGCAAAGATAGAACGGACACTGAAGCTTTCTTT.

The chain combines TRBV14 with TRBJ2-2; 8 nucleotides agree with TRBD1. Germline trimming cut 2 bases from V and 5 bases from J; bases unmatched to any gene: 19. Germline CDR1 SGHDN, CDR2 FVKESK. The CDR3 totals 20 residues. The CDR3 sequence: CASSQLKISRTGTLTGELFF. The CDR3 region has the DNA TGTGCCAGCAGCCAATTAAAGATCTCCCGGACAGGGACATTGACCGGGGAGCTGTTTTTT.

This chain uses TRBV19 with TRBJ2-7; 9 bases are shared with TRBD1. V was clipped by 8 bases and J by 4 bases; unmatched bases: 6. CDR1 is LNHDA and CDR2 is SQIVND in the germline V gene (reference sequence). The CDR3 has 13 amino acids. CDR3 residues: CASRDRETYEQYF. The CDR3 DNA follows: TGTGCCAGTCGGGACAGGGAAACGTACGAGCAGTACTTC. Complete variable domain (other parts from reference TRBV19 and TRBJ2-7): DGGITQSPKYLFRKEGQNVTLSCEQNLNHDAMYWYRQDPGQGLRLIYYSQIVNDFQKGDIAEGYSVSREKKESFPLTVTSAQKNPTAFYLCASRDRETYEQYFGPGTRLTVT.